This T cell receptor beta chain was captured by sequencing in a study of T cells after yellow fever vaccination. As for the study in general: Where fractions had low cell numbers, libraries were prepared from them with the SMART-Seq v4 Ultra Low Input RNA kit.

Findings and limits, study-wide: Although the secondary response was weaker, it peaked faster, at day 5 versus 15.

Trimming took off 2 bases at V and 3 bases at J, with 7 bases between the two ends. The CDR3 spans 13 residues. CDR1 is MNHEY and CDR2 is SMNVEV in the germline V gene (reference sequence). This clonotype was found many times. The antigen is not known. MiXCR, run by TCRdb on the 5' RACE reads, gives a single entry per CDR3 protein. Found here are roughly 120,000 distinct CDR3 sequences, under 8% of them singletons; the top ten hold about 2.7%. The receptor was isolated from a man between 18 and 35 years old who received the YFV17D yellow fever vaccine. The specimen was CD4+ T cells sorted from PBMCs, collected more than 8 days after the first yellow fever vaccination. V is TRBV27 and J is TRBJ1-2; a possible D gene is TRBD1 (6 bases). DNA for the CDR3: TGTGCCAGCAGTTTAAAGGGGGACTATGGCTACACCTTC. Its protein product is CASSLKGDYGYTF.